The source of this TCR beta chain is a study of PD-L1 blockade in urothelial cancer. The time point: peripheral blood 6 weeks after treatment start. The repertoire was sequenced with immunoSEQ multiplex PCR; TCRdb's copy has only in-frame clones and lacks some. The data show around 50,000 clones, with roughly 84% seen just once and about 2% held by the top ten. The source material was PBMCs, sampled around atezolizumab (anti-PD-L1) treatment. The receptor was derived from a man over 45 with urothelial cancer.

The CDR3 DNA reads as TGTGCCAGCAGCTTAGAATGGAGACAGCAAGAGACCCAGTACTTC. It translates to CASSLEWRQQETQYF. The J gene is TRBJ2-5, the V gene TRBV5-4; D may be TRBD1 (5 bases). CDR3 length: 15 amino acids. Per the germline V gene, CDR1 is SGHNT and CDR2 is YYREEE (reference sequence). The V and J ends lost 2 bases and 2 bases respectively, with 13 bases between them.